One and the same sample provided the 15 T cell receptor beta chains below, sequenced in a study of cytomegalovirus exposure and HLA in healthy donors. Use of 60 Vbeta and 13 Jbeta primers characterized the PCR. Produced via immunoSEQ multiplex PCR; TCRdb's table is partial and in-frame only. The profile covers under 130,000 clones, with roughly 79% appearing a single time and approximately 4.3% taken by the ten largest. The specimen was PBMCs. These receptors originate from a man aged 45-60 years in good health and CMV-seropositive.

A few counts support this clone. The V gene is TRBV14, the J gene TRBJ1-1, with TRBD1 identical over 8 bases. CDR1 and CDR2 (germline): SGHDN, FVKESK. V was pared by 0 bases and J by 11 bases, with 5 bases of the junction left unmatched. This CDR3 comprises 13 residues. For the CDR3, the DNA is TGTGCCAGCAGCCAAGAGTGGACAGGGTGGGCTTTCTTT. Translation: CASSQEWTGWAFF.

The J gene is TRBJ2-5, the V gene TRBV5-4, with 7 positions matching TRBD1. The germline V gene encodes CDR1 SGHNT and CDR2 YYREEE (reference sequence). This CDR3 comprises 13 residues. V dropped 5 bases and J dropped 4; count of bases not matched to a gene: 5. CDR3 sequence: CASRWTGGETQYF. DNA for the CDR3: TGTGCCAGCAGATGGACAGGTGGAGAGACCCAGTACTTC.

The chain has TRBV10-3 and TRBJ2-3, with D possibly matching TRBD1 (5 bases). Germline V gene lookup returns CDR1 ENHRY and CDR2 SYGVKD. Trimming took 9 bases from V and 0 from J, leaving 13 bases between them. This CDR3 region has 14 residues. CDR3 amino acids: CAIKGTGSTDTQYF. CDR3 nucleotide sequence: TGTGCCATTAAGGGCACAGGTAGCACAGATACGCAGTATTTT.

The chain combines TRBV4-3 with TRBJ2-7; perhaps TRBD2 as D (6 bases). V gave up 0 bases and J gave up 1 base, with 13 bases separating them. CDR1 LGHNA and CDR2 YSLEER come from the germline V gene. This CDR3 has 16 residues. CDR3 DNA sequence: TGCGCCAGCAGCCAAGAATTGGGACTCGTATCCTACGAGCAGTACTTC. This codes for CASSQELGLVSYEQYF.

The CDR3 protein is CASSQGLPYYEQYF. DNA for the CDR3: TGTGCCAGCAGCCAGGGTCTTCCGTACTACGAGCAGTACTTC. The V call is TRBV28, the J call TRBJ2-7, with a possible D match to TRBD1 (5 bases). The V gene's germline CDR1 is MDHEN and CDR2 SYDVKM. The CDR3 sequence is 14 residues long. Between the trimmed V and J ends, which lost 6 bases and 3 bases, there was a span of 15 bases.

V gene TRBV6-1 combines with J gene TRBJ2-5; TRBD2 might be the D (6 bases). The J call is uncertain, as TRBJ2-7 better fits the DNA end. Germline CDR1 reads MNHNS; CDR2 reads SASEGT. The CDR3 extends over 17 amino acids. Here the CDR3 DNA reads TGTGCCAGCAGTGAATCAAAGCCGGGACTTAGCTCCTACGAGCAGTACTTC. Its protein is CASSESKPGLSSYEQYF.

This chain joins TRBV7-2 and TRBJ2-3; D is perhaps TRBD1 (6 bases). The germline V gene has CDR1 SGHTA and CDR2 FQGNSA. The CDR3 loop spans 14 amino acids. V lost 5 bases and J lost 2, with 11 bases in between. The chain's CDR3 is CASSQTGPTDTQYF. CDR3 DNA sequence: TGTGCCAGCAGCCAAACAGGGCCCACAGATACGCAGTATTTT.

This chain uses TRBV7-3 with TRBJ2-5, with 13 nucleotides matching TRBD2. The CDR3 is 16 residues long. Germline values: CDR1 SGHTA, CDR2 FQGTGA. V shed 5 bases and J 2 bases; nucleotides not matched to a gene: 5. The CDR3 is CASSRTGLAGQETQYF. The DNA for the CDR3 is TGTGCCAGCAGCCGAACGGGACTAGCGGGGCAAGAGACCCAGTACTTC.

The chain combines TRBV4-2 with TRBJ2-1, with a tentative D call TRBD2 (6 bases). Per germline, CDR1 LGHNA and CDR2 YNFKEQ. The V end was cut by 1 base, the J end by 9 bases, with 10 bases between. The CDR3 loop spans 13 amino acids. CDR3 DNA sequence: TGTGCCAGCAGCCAAGGGGGACTGACTGAGCAGTTCTTC. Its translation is CASSQGGLTEQFF.

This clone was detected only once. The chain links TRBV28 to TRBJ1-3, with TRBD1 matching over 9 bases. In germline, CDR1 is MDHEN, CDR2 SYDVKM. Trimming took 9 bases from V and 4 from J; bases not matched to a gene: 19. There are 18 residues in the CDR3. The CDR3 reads CASTPGTGLGFEGNTIYF. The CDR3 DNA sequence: TGTGCCAGTACTCCCGGGACAGGGTTAGGTTTTGAAGGAAACACCATATATTTT.

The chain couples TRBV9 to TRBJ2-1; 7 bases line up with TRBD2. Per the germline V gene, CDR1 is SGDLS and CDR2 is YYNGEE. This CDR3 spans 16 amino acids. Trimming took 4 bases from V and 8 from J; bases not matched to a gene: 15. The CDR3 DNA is TGTGCCAGCAGCCTAACTAGCGCGAGTGGACGCGATGAGCAGTTCTTC. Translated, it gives CASSLTSASGRDEQFF. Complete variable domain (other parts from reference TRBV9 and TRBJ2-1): DSGVTQTPKHLITATGQRVTLRCSPRSGDLSVYWYQQSLDQGLQFLIQYYNGEERAKGNILERFSAQQFPDLHSELNLSSLELGDSALYFCASSLTSASGRDEQFFGPGTRLTVL.

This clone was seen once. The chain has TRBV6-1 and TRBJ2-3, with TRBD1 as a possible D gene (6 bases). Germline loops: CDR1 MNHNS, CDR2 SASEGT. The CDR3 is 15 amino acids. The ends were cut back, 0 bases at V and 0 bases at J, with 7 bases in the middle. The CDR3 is CASSEARGSTDTQYF. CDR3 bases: TGTGCCAGCAGTGAAGCGAGGGGGAGCACAGATACGCAGTATTTT.

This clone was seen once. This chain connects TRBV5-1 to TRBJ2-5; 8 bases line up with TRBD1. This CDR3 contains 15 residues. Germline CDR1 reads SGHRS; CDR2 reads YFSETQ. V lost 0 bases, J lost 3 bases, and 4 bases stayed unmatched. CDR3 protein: CASSLADRDEETQYF. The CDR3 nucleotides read TGCGCCAGCAGCTTGGCGGACAGGGACGAAGAGACCCAGTACTTC.

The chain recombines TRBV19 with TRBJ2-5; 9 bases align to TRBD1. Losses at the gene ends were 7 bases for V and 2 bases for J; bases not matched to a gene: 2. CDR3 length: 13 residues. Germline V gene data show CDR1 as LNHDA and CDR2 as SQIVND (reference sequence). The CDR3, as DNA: TGTGCCAGTATGGGACAGGGACAAGAGACCCAGTACTTC. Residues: CASMGQGQETQYF.

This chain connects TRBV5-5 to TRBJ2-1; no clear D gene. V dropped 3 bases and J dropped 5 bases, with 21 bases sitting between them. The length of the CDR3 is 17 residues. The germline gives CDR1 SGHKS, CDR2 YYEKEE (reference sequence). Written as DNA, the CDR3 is TGTGCCAGCAGCTCCCGGCGTGCTGGAGATGAAAACAATGAGCAGTTCTTC. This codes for CASSSRRAGDENNEQFF.